The clone carrying this TCR beta chain was found a few times. Its cognate antigen is unknown. Being one base from a much bigger clone, this may be a read error. This entry belongs to a study of T cells in Graves' hyperthyroidism and ophthalmopathy. General observations from the study: The blood repertoire included most of the expanded thyroid clonotypes above 0.001.

Germline loops: CDR1 SNHLY, CDR2 FYNNEI. This CDR3 is built from 16 residues. Amplified TCR beta CDR3 regions derived from RNA transcripts. TCR CDR3 underwent first-round RT-PCR with the HTBI primer set. Each CDR3 protein gets one entry after TCRdb re-called the multiplex PCR reads with MiXCR. The profile shows approximately 210,000 distinct CDR3 sequences, roughly 17% of them singletons. For Graves' hyperthyroidism to be stable, ophthalmopathy could not progress within 18 months. Diagnosis relied on clinical symptoms, serum thyroxine and TRAb, thyroid ultrasound and orbital computed tomography. PBMCs stemmed from around 10 ml fresh peripheral blood.

The rearrangement joins TRBV2 to TRBJ1-3; a weak D match, TRBD1 (6 bases). Sequencing was done on a sample of blood. The sequence was obtained from a man aged 45-65 years with Graves' hyperthyroidism. CDR3 coding DNA: TGTGCCAGCAGTGATTTTATAGGACGAGGGGGAAACACCATACATTTT. This translates into CASSDFIGRGGNTIHF.